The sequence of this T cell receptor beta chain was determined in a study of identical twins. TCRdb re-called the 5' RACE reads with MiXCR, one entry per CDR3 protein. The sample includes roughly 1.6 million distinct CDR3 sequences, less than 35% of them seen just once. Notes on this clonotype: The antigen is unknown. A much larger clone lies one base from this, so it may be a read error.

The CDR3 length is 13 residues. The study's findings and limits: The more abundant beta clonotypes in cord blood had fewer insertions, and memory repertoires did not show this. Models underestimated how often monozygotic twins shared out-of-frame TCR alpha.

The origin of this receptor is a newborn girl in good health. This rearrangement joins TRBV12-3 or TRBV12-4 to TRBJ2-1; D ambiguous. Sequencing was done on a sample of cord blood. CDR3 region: CASTLSSYTEQFF. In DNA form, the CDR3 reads TGTGCCAGCACCCTAAGCTCCTACACTGAGCAGTTCTTC.